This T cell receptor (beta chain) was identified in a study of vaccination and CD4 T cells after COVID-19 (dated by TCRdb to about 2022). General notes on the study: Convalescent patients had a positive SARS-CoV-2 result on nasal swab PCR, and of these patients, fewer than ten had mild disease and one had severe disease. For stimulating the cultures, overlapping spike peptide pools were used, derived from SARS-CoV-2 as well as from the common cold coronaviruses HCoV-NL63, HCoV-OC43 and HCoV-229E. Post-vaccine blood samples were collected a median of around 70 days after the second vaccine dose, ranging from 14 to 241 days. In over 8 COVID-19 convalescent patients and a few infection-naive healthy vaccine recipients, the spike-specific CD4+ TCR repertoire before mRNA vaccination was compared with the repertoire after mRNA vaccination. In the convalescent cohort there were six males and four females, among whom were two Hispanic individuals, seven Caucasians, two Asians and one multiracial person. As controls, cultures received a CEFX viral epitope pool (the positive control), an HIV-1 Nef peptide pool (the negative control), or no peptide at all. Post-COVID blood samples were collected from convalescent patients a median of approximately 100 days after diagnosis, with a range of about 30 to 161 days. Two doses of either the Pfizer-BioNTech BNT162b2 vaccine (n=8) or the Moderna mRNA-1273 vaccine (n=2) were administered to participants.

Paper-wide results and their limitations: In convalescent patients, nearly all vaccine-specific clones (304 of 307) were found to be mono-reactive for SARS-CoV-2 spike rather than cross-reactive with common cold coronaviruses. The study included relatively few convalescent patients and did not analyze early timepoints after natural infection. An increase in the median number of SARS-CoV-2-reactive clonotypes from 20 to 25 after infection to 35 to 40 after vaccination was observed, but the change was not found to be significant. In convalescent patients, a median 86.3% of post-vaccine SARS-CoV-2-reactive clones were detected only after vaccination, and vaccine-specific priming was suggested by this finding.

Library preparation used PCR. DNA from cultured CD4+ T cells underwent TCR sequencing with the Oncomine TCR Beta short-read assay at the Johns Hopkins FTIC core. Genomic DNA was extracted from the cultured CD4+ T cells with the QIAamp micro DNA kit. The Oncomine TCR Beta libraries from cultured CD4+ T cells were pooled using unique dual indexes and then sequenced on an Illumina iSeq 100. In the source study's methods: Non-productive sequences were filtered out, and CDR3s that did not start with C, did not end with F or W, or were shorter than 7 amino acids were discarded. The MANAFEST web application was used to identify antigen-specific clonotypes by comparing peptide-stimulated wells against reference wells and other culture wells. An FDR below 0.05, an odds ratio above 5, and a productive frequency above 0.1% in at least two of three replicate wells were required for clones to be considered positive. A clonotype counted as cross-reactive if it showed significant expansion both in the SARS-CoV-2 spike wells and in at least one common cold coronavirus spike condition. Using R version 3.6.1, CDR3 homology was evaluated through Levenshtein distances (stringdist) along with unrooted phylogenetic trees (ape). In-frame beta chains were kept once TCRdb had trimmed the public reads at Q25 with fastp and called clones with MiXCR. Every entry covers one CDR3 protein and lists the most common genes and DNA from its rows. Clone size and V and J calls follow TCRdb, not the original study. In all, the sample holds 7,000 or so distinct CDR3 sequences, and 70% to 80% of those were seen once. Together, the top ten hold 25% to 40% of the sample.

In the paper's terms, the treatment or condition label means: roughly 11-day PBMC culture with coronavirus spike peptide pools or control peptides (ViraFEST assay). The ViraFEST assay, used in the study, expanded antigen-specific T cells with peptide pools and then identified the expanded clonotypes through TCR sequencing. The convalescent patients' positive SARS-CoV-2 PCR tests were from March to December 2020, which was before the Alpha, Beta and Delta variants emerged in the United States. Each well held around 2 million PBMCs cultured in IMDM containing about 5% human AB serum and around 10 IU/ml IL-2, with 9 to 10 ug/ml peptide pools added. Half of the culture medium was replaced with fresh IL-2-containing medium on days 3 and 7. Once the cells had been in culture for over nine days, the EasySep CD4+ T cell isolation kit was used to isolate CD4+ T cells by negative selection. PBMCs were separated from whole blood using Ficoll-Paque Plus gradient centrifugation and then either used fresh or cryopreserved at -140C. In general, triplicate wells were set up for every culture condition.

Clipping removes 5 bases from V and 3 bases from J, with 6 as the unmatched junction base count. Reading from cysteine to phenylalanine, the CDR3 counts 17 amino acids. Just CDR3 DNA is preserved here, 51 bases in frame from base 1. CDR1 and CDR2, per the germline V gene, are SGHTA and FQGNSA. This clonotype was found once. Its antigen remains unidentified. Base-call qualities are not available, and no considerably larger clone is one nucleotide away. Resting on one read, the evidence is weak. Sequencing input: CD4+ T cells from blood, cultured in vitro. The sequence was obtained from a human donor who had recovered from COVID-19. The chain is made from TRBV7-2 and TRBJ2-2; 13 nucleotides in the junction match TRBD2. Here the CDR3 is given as CASSELAGGPDTGELFF. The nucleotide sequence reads TGTGCCAGCAGCGAACTAGCGGGGGGGCCAGACACCGGGGAGCTGTTTTTT.